Presented here are 31 T cell receptor beta chains from one specimen sequenced in a study of shared clonotypes between healthy human individuals. Assay: immunoSEQ multiplex PCR; the TCRdb copy retains only in-frame clones and omits some. Found here are about 680,000 clones, roughly 72% of them singletons; the top ten hold around 2%. The source material was memory CD4+ T cells sorted from blood. The subset was: CD45RA-negative fraction. The source is a woman under 40 in good health.

The CDR3 loop reads CASSLGSGNTIYF. The CDR3 coding sequence is TGTGCCAGCAGCTTAGGGTCTGGAAACACCATATATTTT. This chain connects TRBV7-9 to TRBJ1-3; D uncertain. Per the germline V gene, CDR1 is SEHNR and CDR2 is FQNEAQ (reference sequence). Trimming stripped 1 base from V and 1 base from J, with 2 bases between. The CDR3 has 13 amino acids.

The V and J genes are TRBV5-1 and TRBJ1-2; D uncertain. The CDR3 is made up of 13 amino acids. Trimming took 1 base from V and 3 from J, leaving 7 bases between them. Germline values: CDR1 SGHRS, CDR2 YFSETQ. The CDR3 nucleotides are TGCGCCAGCAGCTTGAACGGAGACTATGGCTACACCTTC. It translates to CASSLNGDYGYTF.

The chain has TRBV18 and TRBJ2-7; possible D gene TRBD2, 5 bases. The germline gives CDR1 KGHSH, CDR2 LQKENI. Trimming removed 8 bases from V and 4 bases from J, with 15 bases in between. There are 13 residues in the CDR3. CDR3 sequence reads: CASAAGILYEQYF. As DNA, the CDR3 is TGTGCCAGCGCGGCCGGGATACTTTACGAGCAGTACTTC.

V usage is TRBV27 and J usage is TRBJ2-7; the D is unclear. V was trimmed by 5 bases and J by 2 bases, leaving 10 bases between them. CDR3 length: 13 amino acids. Germline V gene data show CDR1 as MNHEY and CDR2 as SMNVEV (reference sequence). The CDR3 DNA sequence: TGTGCCAGCAGTAGAGCAGGTACCTACGAGCAGTACTTC. This codes for CASSRAGTYEQYF.

This rearrangement joins TRBV7-2 to TRBJ2-1, with 10 bases lining up with TRBD2. Germline trimming cut 4 bases from V and 2 bases from J; bases unmatched to any gene: 2. The CDR3 is 15 amino acids. The germline gives CDR1 SGHTA, CDR2 FQGNSA. In nucleotides, the CDR3 is TGTGCCAGCAGCTCTAGCGGGGGTCCCTACAATGAGCAGTTCTTC. It yields the protein CASSSSGGPYNEQFF.

The chain carries TRBV5-1 and TRBJ1-1; no clear D. Trimming took off 3 bases at V and 1 base at J, with 7 bases between the two ends. The CDR3 loop spans 13 amino acids. Looked up from germline, CDR1 is SGHRS and CDR2 is YFSETQ. The CDR3 DNA reads TGCGCCAGCAGCTCGACACAGAACACTGAAGCTTTCTTT. Translated, it gives CASSSTQNTEAFF.

The V gene is TRBV19, the J gene TRBJ1-1; D perhaps matches TRBD1 (5 bases). Germline loops: CDR1 LNHDA, CDR2 SQIVND (reference sequence). The CDR3 runs to 13 residues. CDR3 sequence (DNA): TGTGGTACAGGTCAATCCCGAGGCACTGAAGCTTTCTTT. Protein product: CGTGQSRGTEAFF.

This chain connects TRBV18 to TRBJ2-7; 10 nucleotides align to TRBD2. CDR3 length: 17 amino acids. Germline V gene lookup returns CDR1 KGHSH and CDR2 LQKENI. J lost 0 bases, V lost 0 bases, and 5 bases had no gene match. This chain's CDR3 is CASSPPGLASSSYEQYF. CDR3 coding DNA: TGTGCCAGCTCACCACCGGGACTAGCGAGTAGCTCCTACGAGCAGTACTTC.

The rearrangement joins TRBV30 to TRBJ2-4, with D tentatively TRBD2 (5 bases). Germline V gives CDR1 GTSNPN, CDR2 SVGIG (reference sequence). This CDR3 is built from 15 residues. Trimming pared 0 bases from V and 0 bases from J, leaving 9 bases between. The CDR3 DNA follows: TGTGCCTGGAGTGTATGGAGCGGAGCCAAAAACATTCAGTACTTC. Protein: CAWSVWSGAKNIQYF.

This sequence joins TRBV5-5 and TRBJ2-4, with D uncertain. The CDR3 runs to 15 residues. V was cut by 0 bases and J by 9 bases, with 16 bases left in between. Germline V gene lookup returns CDR1 SGHKS and CDR2 YYEKEE (reference sequence). The CDR3 protein is CASSLVGQALGIQYF. The CDR3 DNA reads TGTGCCAGCAGCTTGGTAGGCCAGGCTTTGGGCATTCAGTACTTC.

This clone was seen a single time. The chain employs TRBV11-2 and TRBJ2-7; D might be TRBD2 (6 bases). CDR3 length: 17 amino acids. Trimming stripped 1 base from V and 2 bases from J, with 18 bases between. Germline lookup yields CDR1 SGHAT and CDR2 FQNNGV. The CDR3, as DNA: TGTGCCAGCAGCTTAGTAGTATACGGGAGTGGTACCTACGAGCAGTACTTC. Protein: CASSLVVYGSGTYEQYF.

The gene calls are TRBV15 and TRBJ1-2, with a possible D match to TRBD1 (5 bases). The CDR3 is 16 residues long. With 0 bases removed from V and 8 bases from J, the gap between germline ends came to 19 bases. Germline V gene lookup returns CDR1 LNHNV and CDR2 YYDKDF (reference sequence). As DNA, the CDR3 is TGTGCCACCAGCAGAGATCTTGGGGGAGGTGATTCAGGCTACACCTTC. Translation gives CATSRDLGGGDSGYTF.

The rearrangement links TRBV2 to TRBJ2-7, with 7 bases matching TRBD1. Germline assignment: CDR1 SNHLY and CDR2 FYNNEI. V trimming: 7 bases; J trimming: 7 bases; junction bases outside the gene matches: 10. CDR3 length equals 13 residues. In nucleotides, the CDR3 is TGTGCCAGCAAACTTACAGGGGAGTCTGAGCAGTACTTC. This encodes CASKLTGESEQYF.

This clone occurred a few times. Other DNA sequences in the sample encode the same CDR3. V usage is TRBV28 and J usage is TRBJ2-5; D unresolved. Trimming took 3 bases from V and 5 from J, leaving 13 bases between them. The germline gives CDR1 MDHEN, CDR2 SYDVKM. The CDR3 totals 14 residues. Written as DNA, the CDR3 is TGTGCCAGCAGTTTTCGTTCGCCCCAGGAGACCCAGTACTTC. Protein sequence: CASSFRSPQETQYF.

This chain joins TRBV5-4 and TRBJ2-3; D unresolved. The V gene's germline CDR1 is SGHNT and CDR2 YYREEE (reference sequence). The CDR3 totals 13 residues. V was cut by 1 base and J by 3 bases, with 6 bases left in between. The CDR3 is CASSLRRTDTQYF. CDR3 bases: TGTGCCAGCAGCTTGAGAAGGACAGATACGCAGTATTTT.

The J gene is TRBJ1-1, the V gene TRBV6-6; D uncertain. Germline CDR1 reads MNHNY; CDR2 reads SVGAGI (reference sequence). The CDR3 contains 13 residues. The V and J ends lost 6 bases and 3 bases respectively, with 11 bases between them. CDR3 amino acids: CASRSPGYTEAFF. For the CDR3, the DNA is TGTGCCAGCAGGTCTCCGGGCTACACTGAAGCTTTCTTT.

For the CDR3, the DNA is TGTGCCAGCAGGCGGGAGGAAGGAGATACGCAGTATTTT. It yields the protein CASRREEGDTQYF. The rearrangement uses TRBV2 and TRBJ2-3; 8 bases align to TRBD2. The CDR3 is 13 amino acids. The germline CDR1 and CDR2 sequences are SNHLY and FYNNEI. The ends lost 6 bases at V and 5 bases at J; junction bases unmatched: 4.

V and J are TRBV2 and TRBJ2-3; TRBD1 is a possible D gene (5 bases). Trimming cost V 3 bases and J 0 bases, with 7 bases left between them. Germline-derived CDR1 and CDR2 are SNHLY and FYNNEI. This CDR3 contains 14 residues. The CDR3 protein is CASSDRQSTDTQYF. DNA for the CDR3: TGTGCCAGCAGTGACCGACAGAGCACAGATACGCAGTATTTT.

This CDR3 is CASSFSRTQFF. In DNA, the CDR3 is TGTGCCAGCAGCTTCTCCCGGACGCAGTTCTTC. The chain is built from TRBV5-8 and TRBJ2-1; D gene uncertain. The CDR3 spans 11 residues. Trimming removed 2 bases at V and 12 bases at J, with 9 bases between. From germline, CDR1 is SGHTS and CDR2 YDEGEE.

The chain couples TRBV10-3 to TRBJ1-2; 11 bases match TRBD1. Germline CDR1 is ENHRY and CDR2 is SYGVKD. The CDR3 is made up of 15 amino acids. V was clipped by 3 bases and J by 4 bases; unmatched bases: 4. The CDR3 region has the DNA TGTGCCATCAGTGAACGGGACAGGGGGTCCTATGGCTACACCTTC. It translates to CAISERDRGSYGYTF.

This clone was observed many times. This chain uses TRBV27 with TRBJ2-7; D is ambiguous. Trimming removed 0 bases at V and 0 bases at J, with 6 bases between. The CDR3 contains 14 residues. The V gene's germline CDR1 is MNHEY and CDR2 SMNVEV (reference sequence). The CDR3 region has the DNA TGTGCCAGCAGTTTATCACTCATCTCCTACGAGCAGTACTTC. Its translation: CASSLSLISYEQYF.

The chain recombines TRBV28 with TRBJ1-5, with 8 bases fitting TRBD1. Trimming took 11 bases from V and 7 from J; bases not matched to a gene: 7. CDR3 length: 12 residues. CDR1 is MDHEN and CDR2 is SYDVKM in the germline V gene. The DNA of the CDR3 is TGTGCCTTGGGACAGGTCCACCAGCCCCAGCATTTT. Amino acids: CALGQVHQPQHF.

V gene TRBV27 combines with J gene TRBJ2-7; 7 bases are a match to TRBD2. Germline V gene data show CDR1 as MNHEY and CDR2 as SMNVEV (reference sequence). The CDR3 is 15 residues long. The V gene end was trimmed by 10 bases and the J gene end by 6 bases; junction bases not matched to a gene: 18. DNA of the CDR3: TGTGCCATCAGGGCCCGGTGGGAGGGCCCCTCCGAGCAGTACTTC. It translates to CAIRARWEGPSEQYF.

The J gene is TRBJ2-1, the V gene TRBV30; a possible D gene is TRBD1 (7 bases). Per the germline V gene, CDR1 is GTSNPN and CDR2 is SVGIG (reference sequence). CDR3 size: 15 residues. The V end was cut by 0 bases, the J end by 4 bases, with 13 bases between. The DNA of the CDR3 is TGTGCCTGGAGTGTACCAGGGGGAGGATACAATGAGCAGTTCTTC. Translation gives CAWSVPGGGYNEQFF. The whole variable domain, filled in from reference TRBV30 and TRBJ2-1, reads SQTIHQWPATLVQPVGSPLSLECTVEGTSNPNLYWYRQAAGRGLQLLFYSVGIGQISSEVPQNLSASRPQDRQFILSSKKLLLSDSGFYLCAWSVPGGGYNEQFFGPGTRLTVL.

V usage is TRBV19 and J usage is TRBJ1-1; D is perhaps TRBD1 (6 bases). CDR3 size: 15 residues. Trimming cost V 4 bases and J 1 base, with 13 bases left between them. CDR1 LNHDA and CDR2 SQIVND come from the germline V gene (reference sequence). CDR3 coding DNA: TGTGCCAGTAGTAATCAGGGGTCGAGGAACACTGAAGCTTTCTTT. It is translated as CASSNQGSRNTEAFF.

The chain couples TRBV6-1 to TRBJ2-5; D may be TRBD1 or TRBD2 (6 bases each). The CDR3 covers 14 residues. The germline CDR1 and CDR2 sequences are MNHNS and SASEGT. Trimming shortened V by 9 bases and J by 5 bases, and 19 bases separated the two germline ends. The CDR3 region has the DNA TGTGCCAGTACGATGACAGGCCGGGGGGAGACCCAGTACTTC. Amino acids: CASTMTGRGETQYF.

As DNA, the CDR3 is TGTGCCAGCAGTTTCCCGGCGCCAGATACGCAGTATTTT. Its protein is CASSFPAPDTQYF. This chain uses TRBV28 with TRBJ2-3, with unresolved D. Trimming took 3 bases from V and 4 from J, leaving 8 bases between them. The V gene's germline CDR1 is MDHEN and CDR2 SYDVKM. This CDR3 region has 13 residues.

This clone came up a few times. This sequence joins TRBV2 and TRBJ1-5; 7 bases map to TRBD1. V dropped 5 bases and J dropped 8; count of bases not matched to a gene: 6. Germline V gene lookup returns CDR1 SNHLY and CDR2 FYNNEI. The CDR3 has 13 amino acids. The CDR3 nucleotides are TGTGCCAGCAGTACTGACAGGGTAGAGCCCCAGCATTTT. Protein: CASSTDRVEPQHF.

This clone was detected a few times. This rearrangement joins TRBV5-7 to TRBJ1-3; weak D call: TRBD1 (5 bases). TRBV5-7 is annotated as an ORF whose role is uncertain. This CDR3 contains 15 residues. Deletions cut 8 bases from V and 0 bases from J, with 15 bases between. This CDR3 reads CASRAQALSGNTIYF. The CDR3 DNA is TGTGCCAGTCGGGCACAGGCCCTCTCTGGAAACACCATATATTTT.

V and J are TRBV5-1 and TRBJ2-1, with TRBD2 matching 8 bases. V lost 4 bases, J lost 4 bases, and 10 bases stayed unmatched. The CDR3 has 16 residues. Germline V gene data show CDR1 as SGHRS and CDR2 as YFSETQ. CDR3 nucleotide sequence: TGCGCCAGCAGCGCTACTCTAGCGGGCGATTACAATGAGCAGTTCTTC. This codes for CASSATLAGDYNEQFF.

CDR3 DNA: TGTGCCAGCAGCTGGACAGGGATAAGTGAGCAGTTCTTC. Protein sequence: CASSWTGISEQFF. This rearrangement joins TRBV5-8 to TRBJ2-1; 8 bases align to TRBD1. Germline V lookup: CDR1 SGHTS, CDR2 YDEGEE. The CDR3 contains 13 residues. J was trimmed by 9 bases and V by 3 bases; bases with no gene match: 5. Supplemented by reference TRBV5-8 and TRBJ2-1, the full variable domain reads EAGVTQSPTHLIKTRGQQATLRCSPISGHTSVYWYQQALGLGLQFLLWYDEGEERNRGNFPPRFSGRQFPNYSSELNVNALELEDSALYLCASSWTGISEQFFGPGTRLTVL.